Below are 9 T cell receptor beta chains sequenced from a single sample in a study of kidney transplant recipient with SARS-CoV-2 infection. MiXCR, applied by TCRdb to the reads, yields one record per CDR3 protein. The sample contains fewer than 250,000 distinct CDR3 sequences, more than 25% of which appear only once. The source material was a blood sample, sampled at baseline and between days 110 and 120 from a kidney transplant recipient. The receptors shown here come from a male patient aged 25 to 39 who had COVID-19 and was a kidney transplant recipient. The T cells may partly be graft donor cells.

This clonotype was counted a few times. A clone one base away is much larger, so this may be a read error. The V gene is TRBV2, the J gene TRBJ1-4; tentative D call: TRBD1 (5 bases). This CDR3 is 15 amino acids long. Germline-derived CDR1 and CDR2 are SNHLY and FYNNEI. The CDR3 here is CASNEGLREYEKLFF. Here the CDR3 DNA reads TGTGCCAGCAATGAAGGGCTCAGGGAGTATGAAAAACTGTTTTTT.

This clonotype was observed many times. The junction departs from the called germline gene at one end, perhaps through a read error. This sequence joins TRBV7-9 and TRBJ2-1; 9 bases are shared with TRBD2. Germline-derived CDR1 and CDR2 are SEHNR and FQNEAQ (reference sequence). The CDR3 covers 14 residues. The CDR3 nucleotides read TGTGCCAGCAGTTTAGCGGGAGCCTACAATGAGCAGTTCTTC. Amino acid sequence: CASSLAGAYNEQFF.

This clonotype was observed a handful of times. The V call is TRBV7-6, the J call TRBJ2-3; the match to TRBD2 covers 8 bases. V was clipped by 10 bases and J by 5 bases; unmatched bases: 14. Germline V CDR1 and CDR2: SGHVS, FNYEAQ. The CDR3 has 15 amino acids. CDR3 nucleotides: TGTGCCACCACCCTCTTCCGGGAGGGCCTAGATACGCAGTATTTT. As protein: CATTLFREGLDTQYF. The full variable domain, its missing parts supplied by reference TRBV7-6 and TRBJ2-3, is GAGVSQSPRYKVTKRGQDVALRCDPISGHVSLYWYRQALGQGPEFLTYFNYEAQQDKSGLPNDRFSAERPEGSISTLTIQRTEQRDSAMYRCATTLFREGLDTQYFGPGTRLTVL.

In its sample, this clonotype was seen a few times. The CDR3 region is CASSFEGIQPQHF. The DNA of the CDR3 is TGTGCCAGCAGCTTTGAGGGGATACAGCCCCAGCATTTT. The V call is TRBV7-9, the J call TRBJ1-5; tentatively, D is TRBD1 (5 bases). The CDR3 is 13 residues long. Trimming left V 3 bases short and J 7 bases short, with 10 bases between. CDR1 is SEHNR, CDR2 FQNEAQ, per germline (reference sequence).

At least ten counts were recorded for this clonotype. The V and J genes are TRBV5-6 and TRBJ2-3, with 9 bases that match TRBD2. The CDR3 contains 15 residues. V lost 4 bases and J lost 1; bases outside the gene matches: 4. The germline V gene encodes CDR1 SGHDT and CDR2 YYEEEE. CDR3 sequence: CASSLRTSGTDTQYF. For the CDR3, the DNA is TGTGCCAGCAGCCTCAGGACTAGCGGCACAGATACGCAGTATTTT.

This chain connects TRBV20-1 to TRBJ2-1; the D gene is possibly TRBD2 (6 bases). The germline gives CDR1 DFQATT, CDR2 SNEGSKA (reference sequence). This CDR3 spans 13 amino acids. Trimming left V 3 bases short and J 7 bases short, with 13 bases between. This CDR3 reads CSARDYLGNEQFF. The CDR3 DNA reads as TGCAGTGCTAGGGACTACTTGGGGAATGAGCAGTTCTTC.

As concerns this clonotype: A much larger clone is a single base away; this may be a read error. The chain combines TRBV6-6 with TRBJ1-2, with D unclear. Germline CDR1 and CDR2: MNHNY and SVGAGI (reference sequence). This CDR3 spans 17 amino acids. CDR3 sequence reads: CASSAVSGGRKTYGHTF. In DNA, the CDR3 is TGTGCCAGCAGTGCGGTGTCAGGTGGGAGAAAGACCTATGGCCACACCTTC.

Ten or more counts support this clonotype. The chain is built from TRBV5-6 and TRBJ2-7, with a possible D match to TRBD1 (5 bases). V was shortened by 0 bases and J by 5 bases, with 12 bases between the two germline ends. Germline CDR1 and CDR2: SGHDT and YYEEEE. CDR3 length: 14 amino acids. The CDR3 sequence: CASSLGQLPNEQYF. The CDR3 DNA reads TGTGCCAGCAGCTTGGGACAGCTTCCCAACGAGCAGTACTTC.

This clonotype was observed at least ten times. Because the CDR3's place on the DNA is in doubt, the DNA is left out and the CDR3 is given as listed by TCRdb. The CDR3 loop is CISVPEGDVEVGKTYGYTF. This chain connects TRBV7-5 to TRBJ1-2. TRBV7-5 corresponds to a pseudogene. The CDR3 totals 19 residues, both ends included.